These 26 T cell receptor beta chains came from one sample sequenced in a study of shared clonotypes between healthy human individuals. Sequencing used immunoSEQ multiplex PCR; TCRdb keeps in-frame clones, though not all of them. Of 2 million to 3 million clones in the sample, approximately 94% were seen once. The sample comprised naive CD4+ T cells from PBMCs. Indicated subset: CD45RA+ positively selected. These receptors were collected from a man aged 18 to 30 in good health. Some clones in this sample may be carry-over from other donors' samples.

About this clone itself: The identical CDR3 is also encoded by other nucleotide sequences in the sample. CDR3 DNA sequence: TGCGCCAGCAGCGGGGACAGGGTAGATACCGGGGAGCTGTTTTTT. Its protein product is CASSGDRVDTGELFF. The chain uses TRBV5-1 and TRBJ2-2; 9 nucleotides line up with TRBD1. CDR1 is SGHRS, CDR2 YFSETQ, per germline. V was clipped by 4 bases and J by 5 bases; unmatched bases: 6. There are 15 residues in the CDR3.

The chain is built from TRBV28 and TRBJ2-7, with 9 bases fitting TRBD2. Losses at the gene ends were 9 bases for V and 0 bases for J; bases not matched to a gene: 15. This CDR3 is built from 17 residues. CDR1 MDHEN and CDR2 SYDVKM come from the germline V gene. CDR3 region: CASTRGGFSGSSYEQYF. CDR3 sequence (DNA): TGTGCCAGTACGAGAGGGGGATTTAGCGGGAGCTCCTACGAGCAGTACTTC.

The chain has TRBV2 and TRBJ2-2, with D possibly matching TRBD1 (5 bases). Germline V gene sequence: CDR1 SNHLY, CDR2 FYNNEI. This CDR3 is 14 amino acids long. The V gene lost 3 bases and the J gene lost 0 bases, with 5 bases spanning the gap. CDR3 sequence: CASSETANTGELFF. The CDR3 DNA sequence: TGTGCCAGCAGTGAGACAGCGAACACCGGGGAGCTGTTTTTT.

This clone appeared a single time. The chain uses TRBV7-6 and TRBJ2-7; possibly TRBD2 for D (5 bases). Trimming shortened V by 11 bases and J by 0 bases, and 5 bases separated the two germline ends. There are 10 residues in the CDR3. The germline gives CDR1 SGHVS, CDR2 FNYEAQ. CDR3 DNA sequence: TGTGCCGCGGGCTCCTACGAGCAGTACTTC. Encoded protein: CAAGSYEQYF.

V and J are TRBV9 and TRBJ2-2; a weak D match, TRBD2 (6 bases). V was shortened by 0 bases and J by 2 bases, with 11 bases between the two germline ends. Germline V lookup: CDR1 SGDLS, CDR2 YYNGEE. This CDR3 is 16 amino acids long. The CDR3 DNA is TGTGCCAGCAGCGTAGGGAGGGGACTCAACACCGGGGAGCTGTTTTTT. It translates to CASSVGRGLNTGELFF.

This CDR3 reads CASSLGGRDEKLFF. CDR3 coding DNA: TGTGCCAGCAGCTTGGGTGGGAGGGATGAAAAACTGTTTTTT. This sequence joins TRBV5-4 and TRBJ1-4, with no clear D. CDR3 length equals 14 residues. V dropped 0 bases and J dropped 6 bases, with 9 bases sitting between them. Looked up from germline, CDR1 is SGHNT and CDR2 is YYREEE (reference sequence).

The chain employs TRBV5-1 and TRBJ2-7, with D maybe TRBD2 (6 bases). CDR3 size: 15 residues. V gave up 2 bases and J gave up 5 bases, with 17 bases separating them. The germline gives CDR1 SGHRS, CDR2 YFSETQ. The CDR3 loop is CASSFGLASVNEQYF. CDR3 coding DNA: TGCGCCAGCAGCTTTGGCCTAGCGTCAGTCAACGAGCAGTACTTC. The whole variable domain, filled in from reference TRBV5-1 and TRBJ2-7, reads KAGVTQTPRYLIKTRGQQVTLSCSPISGHRSVSWYQQTPGQGLQFLFEYFSETQRNKGNFPGRFSGRQFSNSRSEMNVSTLELGDSALYLCASSFGLASVNEQYFGPGTRLTVT.

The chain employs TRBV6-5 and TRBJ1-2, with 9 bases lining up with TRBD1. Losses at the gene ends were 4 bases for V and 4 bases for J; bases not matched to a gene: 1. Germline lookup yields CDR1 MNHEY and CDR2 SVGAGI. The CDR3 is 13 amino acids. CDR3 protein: CASSLDRGYGYTF. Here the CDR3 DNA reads TGTGCCAGCAGTTTGGACAGGGGCTATGGCTACACCTTC.

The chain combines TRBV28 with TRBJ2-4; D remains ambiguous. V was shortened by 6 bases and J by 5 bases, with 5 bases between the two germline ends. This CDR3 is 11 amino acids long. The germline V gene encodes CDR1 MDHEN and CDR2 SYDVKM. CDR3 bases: TGTGCCAGCAGAAGTGAAAACATTCAGTACTTC. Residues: CASRSENIQYF. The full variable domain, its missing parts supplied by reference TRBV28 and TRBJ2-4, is DVKVTQSSRYLVKRTGEKVFLECVQDMDHENMFWYRQDPGLGLRLIYFSYDVKMKEKGDIPEGYSVSREKKERFSLILESASTNQTSMYLCASRSENIQYFGAGTRLSVL.

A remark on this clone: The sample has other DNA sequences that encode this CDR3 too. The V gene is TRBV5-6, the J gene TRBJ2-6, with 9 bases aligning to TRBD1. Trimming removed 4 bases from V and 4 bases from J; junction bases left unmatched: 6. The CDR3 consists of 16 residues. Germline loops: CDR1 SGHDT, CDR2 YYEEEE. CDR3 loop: CASSPDRGWGANVLTF. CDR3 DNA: TGTGCCAGCAGCCCGGACAGGGGATGGGGGGCCAACGTCCTGACTTTC.

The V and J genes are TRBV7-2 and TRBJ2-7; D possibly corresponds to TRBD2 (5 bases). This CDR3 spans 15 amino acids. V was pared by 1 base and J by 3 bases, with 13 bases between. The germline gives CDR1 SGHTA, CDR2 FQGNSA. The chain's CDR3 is CASSLEGPGGYEQYF. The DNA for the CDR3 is TGTGCCAGCAGCTTAGAAGGGCCAGGAGGCTACGAGCAGTACTTC.

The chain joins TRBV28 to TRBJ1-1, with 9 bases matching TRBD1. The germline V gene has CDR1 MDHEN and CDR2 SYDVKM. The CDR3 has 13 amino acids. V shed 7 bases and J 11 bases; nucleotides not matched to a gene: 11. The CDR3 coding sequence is TGTGCCAGCACCTCCGGGACAGGGCGTAGGGCTTTCTTT. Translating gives CASTSGTGRRAFF.

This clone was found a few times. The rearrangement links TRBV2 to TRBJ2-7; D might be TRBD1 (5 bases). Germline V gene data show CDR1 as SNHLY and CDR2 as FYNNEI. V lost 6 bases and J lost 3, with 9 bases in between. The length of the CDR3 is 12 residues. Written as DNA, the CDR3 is TGTGCCAGCAGGACAGACGTCTACGAGCAGTACTTC. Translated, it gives CASRTDVYEQYF.

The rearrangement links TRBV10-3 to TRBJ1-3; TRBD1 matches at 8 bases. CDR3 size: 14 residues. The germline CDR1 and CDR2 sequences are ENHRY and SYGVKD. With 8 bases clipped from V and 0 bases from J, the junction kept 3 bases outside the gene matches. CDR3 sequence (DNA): TGTGCCATCGGCGGGACAGGCTCTGGAAACACCATATATTTT. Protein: CAIGGTGSGNTIYF.

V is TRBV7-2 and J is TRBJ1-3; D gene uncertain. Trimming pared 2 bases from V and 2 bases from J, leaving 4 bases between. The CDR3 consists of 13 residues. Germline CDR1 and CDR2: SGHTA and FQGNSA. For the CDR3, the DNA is TGTGCCAGCAGCTTATATGCTGGAAACACCATATATTTT. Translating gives CASSLYAGNTIYF. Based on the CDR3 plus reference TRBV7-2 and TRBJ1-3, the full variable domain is GAGVSQSPSNKVTEKGKDVELRCDPISGHTALYWYRQSLGQGLEFLIYFQGNSAPDKSGLPSDRFSAERTGGSVSTLTIQRTQQEDSAVYLCASSLYAGNTIYFGEGSWLTVV.

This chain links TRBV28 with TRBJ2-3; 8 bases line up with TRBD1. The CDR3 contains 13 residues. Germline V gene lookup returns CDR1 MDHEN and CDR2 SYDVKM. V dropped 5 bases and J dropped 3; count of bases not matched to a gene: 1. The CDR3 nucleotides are TGTGCCAGCAGTGACAGGGGTACAGATACGCAGTATTTT. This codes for CASSDRGTDTQYF.

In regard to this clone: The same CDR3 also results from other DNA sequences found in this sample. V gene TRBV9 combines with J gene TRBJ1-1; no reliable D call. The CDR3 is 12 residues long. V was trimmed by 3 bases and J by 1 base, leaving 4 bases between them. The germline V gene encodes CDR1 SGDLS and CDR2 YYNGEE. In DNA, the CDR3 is TGTGCCAGCAGCGACAGGAACACTGAAGCTTTCTTT. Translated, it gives CASSDRNTEAFF.

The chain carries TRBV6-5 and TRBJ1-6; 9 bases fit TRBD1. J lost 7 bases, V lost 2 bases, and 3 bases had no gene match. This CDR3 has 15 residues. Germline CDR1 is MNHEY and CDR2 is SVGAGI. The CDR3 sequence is CASSYGDRVNSPLHF. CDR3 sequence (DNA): TGTGCCAGCAGTTACGGGGACAGGGTAAATTCACCCCTCCACTTT.

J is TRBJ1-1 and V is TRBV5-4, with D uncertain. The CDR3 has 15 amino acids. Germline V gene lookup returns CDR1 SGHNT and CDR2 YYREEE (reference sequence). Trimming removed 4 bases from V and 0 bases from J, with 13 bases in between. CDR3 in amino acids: CASSPRASMNTEAFF. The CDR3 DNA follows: TGTGCCAGCAGCCCCCGGGCGAGCATGAACACTGAAGCTTTCTTT.

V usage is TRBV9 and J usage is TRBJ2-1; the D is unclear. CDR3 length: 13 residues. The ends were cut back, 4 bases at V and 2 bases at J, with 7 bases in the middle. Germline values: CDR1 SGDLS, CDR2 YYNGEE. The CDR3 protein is CASSPFPYNEQFF. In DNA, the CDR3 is TGTGCCAGCAGCCCATTCCCCTACAATGAGCAGTTCTTC.

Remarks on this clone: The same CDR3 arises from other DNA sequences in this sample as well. CDR3 loop: CASSSDRNTEAFF. CDR3 coding DNA: TGTGCCAGTTCCTCGGACAGGAACACTGAAGCTTTCTTT. The chain has TRBV2 and TRBJ1-1, with D possibly matching TRBD1 (6 bases). The germline V gene has CDR1 SNHLY and CDR2 FYNNEI. Trimming pared 9 bases from V and 1 base from J, leaving 12 bases between. The CDR3 loop spans 13 amino acids.

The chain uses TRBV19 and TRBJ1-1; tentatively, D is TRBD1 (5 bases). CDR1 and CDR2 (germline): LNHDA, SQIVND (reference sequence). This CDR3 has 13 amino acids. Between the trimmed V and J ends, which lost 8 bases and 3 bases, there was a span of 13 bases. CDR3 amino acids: CASAWSQDTEAFF. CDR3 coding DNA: TGTGCCAGTGCCTGGTCACAGGACACTGAAGCTTTCTTT.

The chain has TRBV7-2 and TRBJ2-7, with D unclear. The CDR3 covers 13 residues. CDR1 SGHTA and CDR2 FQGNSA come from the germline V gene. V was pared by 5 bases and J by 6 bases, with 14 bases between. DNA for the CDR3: TGTGCCAGCAGCATTCAAGGACCCTCCGAGCAGTACTTC. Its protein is CASSIQGPSEQYF.

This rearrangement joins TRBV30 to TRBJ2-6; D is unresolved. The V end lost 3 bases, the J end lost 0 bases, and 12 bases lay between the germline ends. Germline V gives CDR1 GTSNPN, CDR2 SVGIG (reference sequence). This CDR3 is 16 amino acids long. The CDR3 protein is CAWRVPSSSGANVLTF. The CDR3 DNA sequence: TGTGCCTGGAGGGTGCCTTCGAGCTCTGGGGCCAACGTCCTGACTTTC. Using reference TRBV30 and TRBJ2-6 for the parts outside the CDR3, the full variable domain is SQTIHQWPATLVQPVGSPLSLECTVEGTSNPNLYWYRQAAGRGLQLLFYSVGIGQISSEVPQNLSASRPQDRQFILSSKKLLLSDSGFYLCAWRVPSSSGANVLTFGAGSRLTVL.

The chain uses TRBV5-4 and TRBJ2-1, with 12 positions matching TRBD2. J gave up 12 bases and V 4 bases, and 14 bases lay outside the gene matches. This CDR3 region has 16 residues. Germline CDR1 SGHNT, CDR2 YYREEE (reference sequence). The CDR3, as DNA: TGTGCCAGCAGCCGAGAAGGACTAGCGGGATCGAAGGGGCAGTTCTTC. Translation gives CASSREGLAGSKGQFF.

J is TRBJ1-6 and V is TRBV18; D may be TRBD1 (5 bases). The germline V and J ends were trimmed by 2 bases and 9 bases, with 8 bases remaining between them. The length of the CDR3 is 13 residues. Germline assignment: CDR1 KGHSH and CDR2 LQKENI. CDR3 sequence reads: CASSPGGVSPLHF. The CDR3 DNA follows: TGTGCCAGCTCACCAGGAGGGGTTTCACCCCTCCACTTT. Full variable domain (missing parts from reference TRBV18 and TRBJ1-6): NAGVMQNPRHLVRRRGQEARLRCSPMKGHSHVYWYRQLPEEGLKFMVYLQKENIIDESGMPKERFSAEFPKEGPSILRIQQVVRGDSAAYFCASSPGGVSPLHFGNGTRLTVT.